A single sample gave rise to the 10 T cell receptor beta chains below, sequenced in a study of blood T cell repertoires in COVID-19. This table comes from immunoSEQ multiplex PCR, and its TCRdb copy is limited to in-frame clones, with some not included. The sample lists a few hundred thousand clones, approximately 88% occurring once. What was sequenced was PBMCs or T cells enriched from blood (not recorded which). These receptors all stem from a woman aged 40-49 years with acute COVID-19.

The chain recombines TRBV19 with TRBJ2-3; 9 nucleotides match TRBD1. The V gene's germline CDR1 is LNHDA and CDR2 SQIVND (reference sequence). The CDR3 loop spans 13 amino acids. The V gene end was trimmed by 6 bases and the J gene end by 3 bases; junction bases not matched to a gene: 1. For the CDR3, the DNA is TGTGCCAGTAGGGACAGGGGTACAGATACGCAGTATTTT. Its translation: CASRDRGTDTQYF.

The chain employs TRBV7-9 and TRBJ2-5, with D hard to call. This CDR3 is built from 12 residues. Trimming left V 5 bases short and J 2 bases short, with 6 bases between. CDR1 and CDR2 from the germline V gene are SEHNR and FQNEAQ (reference sequence). The CDR3 bases are TGTGCCAGCAGCCCCCTGCAAGAGACCCAGTACTTC. Translated: CASSPLQETQYF.

The chain has TRBV10-1 and TRBJ2-3; D is possibly TRBD2 (6 bases). This CDR3 is built from 15 residues. V lost 6 bases and J lost 0, with 13 bases in between. CDR1 and CDR2 from the germline V gene are WNHNN and SYGVQD (reference sequence). CDR3 sequence reads: CASSGTSASTDTQYF. The CDR3 DNA is TGCGCCAGCAGCGGGACTTCTGCTAGCACAGATACGCAGTATTTT.

The chain uses TRBV11-2 and TRBJ1-5; D is undetermined. The germline V gene has CDR1 SGHAT and CDR2 FQNNGV. The CDR3 has 13 residues. Trimming cost V 0 bases and J 11 bases, with 11 bases left between them. The CDR3, as DNA: TGTGCCAGCAGCTTAGATCGGGCGGGGTCCCAGCATTTT. It translates to CASSLDRAGSQHF.

Comment on this clone: Other DNA sequences in the sample encode the same CDR3. The DNA of the CDR3 is TGTGCCAGTAGTATTAGGGGGGGTATGAACACTGAAGCTTTCTTT. Its translation: CASSIRGGMNTEAFF. This rearrangement joins TRBV19 to TRBJ1-1; tentatively, D is TRBD1 (6 bases). Trimming took 3 bases from V and 0 from J, leaving 11 bases between them. CDR1 and CDR2 from the germline V gene are LNHDA and SQIVND (reference sequence). The CDR3 is 15 residues long.

The chain employs TRBV5-1 and TRBJ1-1, with TRBD1 matching over 10 bases. In germline, CDR1 is SGHRS, CDR2 YFSETQ. The trim removed 3 bases at V and 7 bases at J, leaving 6 bases unmatched. The CDR3 contains 14 residues. CDR3 in amino acids: CASSSETGGSEAFF. CDR3 bases: TGCGCCAGCAGCTCCGAGACAGGGGGCAGTGAAGCTTTCTTT.

The chain is built from TRBV5-1 and TRBJ1-3, with D unclear. The germline V and J ends were trimmed by 0 bases and 0 bases, with 10 bases remaining between them. The CDR3 has 16 residues. Germline V gives CDR1 SGHRS, CDR2 YFSETQ. The CDR3 protein is CASSLGLLSSGNTIYF. CDR3 DNA sequence: TGCGCCAGCAGCTTGGGACTCTTGAGCTCTGGAAACACCATATATTTT.

The rearrangement links TRBV27 to TRBJ1-2; 7 nucleotides match TRBD1. This CDR3 comprises 15 residues. CDR1 is MNHEY and CDR2 is SMNVEV in the germline V gene (reference sequence). J gave up 2 bases and V 5 bases, and 8 bases lay outside the gene matches. CDR3 protein: CASSIRTGLNYGYTF. CDR3 nucleotide sequence: TGTGCCAGCAGTATCAGGACAGGCCTAAACTATGGCTACACCTTC.

The gene calls are TRBV11-2 and TRBJ2-3, with a weak D call TRBD1 (6 bases). V was cut by 6 bases and J by 6 bases, with 22 bases left in between. The CDR3 is made up of 16 amino acids. In germline, CDR1 is SGHAT, CDR2 FQNNGV. This chain's CDR3 is CASRARAGAPGDTQYF. The CDR3 DNA reads TGTGCCAGCAGGGCTAGGGCAGGGGCCCCCGGCGATACGCAGTATTTT.

This sequence joins TRBV2 and TRBJ1-5; no clear D. The CDR3 contains 15 residues. Between the trimmed V and J ends, which lost 3 bases and 4 bases, there was a span of 13 bases. The germline gives CDR1 SNHLY, CDR2 FYNNEI. This CDR3 is CASSESTIGNQPQHF. Written as DNA, the CDR3 is TGTGCCAGCAGTGAGAGCACCATCGGGAATCAGCCCCAGCATTTT.